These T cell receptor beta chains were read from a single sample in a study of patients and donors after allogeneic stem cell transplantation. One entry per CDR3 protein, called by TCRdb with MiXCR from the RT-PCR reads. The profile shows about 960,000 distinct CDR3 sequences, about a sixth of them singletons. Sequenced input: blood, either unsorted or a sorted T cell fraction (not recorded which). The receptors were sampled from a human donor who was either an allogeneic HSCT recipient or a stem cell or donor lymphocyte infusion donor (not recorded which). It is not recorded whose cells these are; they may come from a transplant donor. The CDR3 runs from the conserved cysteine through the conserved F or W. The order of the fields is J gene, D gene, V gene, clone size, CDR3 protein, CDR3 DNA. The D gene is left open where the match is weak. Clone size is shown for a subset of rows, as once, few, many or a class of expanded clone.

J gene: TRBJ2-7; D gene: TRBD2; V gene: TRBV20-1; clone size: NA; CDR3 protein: CSATGTSVSYEQYF; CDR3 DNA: TGCAGTGCTACCGGGACTAGCGTTTCCTACGAGCAGTACTTC
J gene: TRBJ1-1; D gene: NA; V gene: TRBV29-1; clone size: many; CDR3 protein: CSFRGGEAFF; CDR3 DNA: TGCAGCTTCAGGGGCGGTGAAGCTTTCTTT
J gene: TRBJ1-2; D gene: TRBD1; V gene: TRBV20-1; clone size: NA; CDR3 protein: CSARRGQNYGYTF; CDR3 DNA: TGCAGTGCTAGGAGGGGGCAAAACTATGGCTACACCTTC
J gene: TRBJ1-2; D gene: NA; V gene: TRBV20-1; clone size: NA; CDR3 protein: CSARGTGVSNYGYTF; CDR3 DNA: TGCAGTGCTAGAGGGACGGGCGTTTCTAACTATGGCTACACCTTC
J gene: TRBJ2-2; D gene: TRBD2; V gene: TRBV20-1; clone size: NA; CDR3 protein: CSATGTSGRAGELFF; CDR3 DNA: TGCAGTGCAACTGGGACTAGCGGGAGGGCCGGGGAGCTGTTTTTT
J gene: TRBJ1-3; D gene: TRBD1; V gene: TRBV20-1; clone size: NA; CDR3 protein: CSARHRGSGNTIYF; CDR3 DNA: TGCAGTGCTAGACACAGGGGGTCTGGAAACACCATATATTTT
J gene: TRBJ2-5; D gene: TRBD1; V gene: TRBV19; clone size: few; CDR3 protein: CASSIEGTVQETQYF; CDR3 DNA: TGTGCCAGTAGTATAGAGGGGACAGTCCAAGAGACCCAGTACTTC
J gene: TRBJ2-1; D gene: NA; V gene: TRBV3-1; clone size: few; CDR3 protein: CASSHKQGWGFF; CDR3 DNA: TGTGCCAGCAGCCACAAACAGGGATGGGGGTTCTTC
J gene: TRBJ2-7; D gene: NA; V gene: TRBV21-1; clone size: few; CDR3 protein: CASSKEDRVRGEQYF; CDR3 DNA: TGTGCCAGCAGCAAAGAGGACAGGGTTAGGGGCGAGCAGTACTTC
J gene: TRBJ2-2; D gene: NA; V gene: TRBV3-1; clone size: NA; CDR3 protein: CASSRPQGGELFF; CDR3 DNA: TGTGCCAGCAGCCGTCCTCAGGGCGGGGAGCTGTTTTTT
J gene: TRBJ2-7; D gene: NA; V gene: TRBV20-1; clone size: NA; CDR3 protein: CSLYNYEQYF; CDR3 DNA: TGCAGCCTTTATAACTACGAGCAGTACTTC
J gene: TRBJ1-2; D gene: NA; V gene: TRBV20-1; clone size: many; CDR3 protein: CSALTGTNGYTF; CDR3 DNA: TGCAGTGCTCTTACAGGGACTAATGGCTACACCTTC
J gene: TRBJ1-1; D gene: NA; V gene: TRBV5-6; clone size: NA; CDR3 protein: CASSYSLDGPSTEAFF; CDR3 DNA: TGTGCCAGCAGCTACAGCCTCGACGGCCCTAGCACTGAAGCTTTCTTT
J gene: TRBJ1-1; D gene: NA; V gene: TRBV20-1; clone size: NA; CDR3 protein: CSALGPKMNTEAFF; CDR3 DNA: TGCAGTGCCCTCGGACCTAAAATGAACACTGAAGCTTTCTTT
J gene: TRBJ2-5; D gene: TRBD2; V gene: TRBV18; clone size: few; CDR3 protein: CASSPKLIRLAGVQETQYF; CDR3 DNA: TGTGCCAGCTCACCAAAGCTAATAAGACTAGCGGGAGTCCAAGAGACCCAGTACTTC
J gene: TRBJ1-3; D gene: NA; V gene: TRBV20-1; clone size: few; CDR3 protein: CSAQTGAGNTIYF; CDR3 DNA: TGCAGTGCTCAGACAGGCGCTGGAAACACCATATATTTT
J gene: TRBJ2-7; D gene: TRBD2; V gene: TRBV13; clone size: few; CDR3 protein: CASSLETSGRSEQYF; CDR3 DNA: TGTGCCAGCAGCTTAGAAACTAGCGGGAGAAGCGAGCAGTACTTC
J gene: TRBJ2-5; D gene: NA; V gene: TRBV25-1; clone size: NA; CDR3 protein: CASSELNSVVAQETQYF; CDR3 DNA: TGTGCCAGCAGTGAATTGAACTCTGTGGTAGCACAAGAGACCCAGTACTTC
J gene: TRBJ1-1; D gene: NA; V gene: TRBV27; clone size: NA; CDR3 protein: CASSFTAERTTEAFF; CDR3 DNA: TGTGCCAGCAGTTTTACTGCAGAACGAACTACTGAAGCTTTCTTT
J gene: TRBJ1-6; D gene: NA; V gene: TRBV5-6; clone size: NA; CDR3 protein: CASSPGQNNSPLHF; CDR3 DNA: TGTGCCAGCAGCCCCGGACAGAATAATTCACCCCTCCACTTT
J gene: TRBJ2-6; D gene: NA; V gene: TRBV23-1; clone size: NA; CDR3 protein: CASSQVRGPGANVLTF; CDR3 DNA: TGCGCCAGCAGTCAAGTAAGGGGACCTGGGGCCAACGTCCTGACTTTC
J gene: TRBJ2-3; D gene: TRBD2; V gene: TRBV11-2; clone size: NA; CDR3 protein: CASNPGGGTSSTDTQYF; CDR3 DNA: TGTGCCAGCAACCCCGGGGGAGGGACTTCTAGCACAGATACGCAGTATTTT
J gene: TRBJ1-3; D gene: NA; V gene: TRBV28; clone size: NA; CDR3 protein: CASSLPPGLSGNTIYF; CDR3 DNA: TGTGCCAGCAGTTTGCCCCCAGGGCTCTCTGGAAACACCATATATTTT
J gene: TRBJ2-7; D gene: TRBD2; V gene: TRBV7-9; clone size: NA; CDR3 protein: CASSAGLGEQYF; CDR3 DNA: TGTGCCAGCAGCGCCGGACTAGGCGAGCAGTACTTC
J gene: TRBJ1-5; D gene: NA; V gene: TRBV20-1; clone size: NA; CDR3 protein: CSAGDFGQPQHF; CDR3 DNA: TGCAGTGCTGGGGATTTTGGACAGCCCCAGCATTTT
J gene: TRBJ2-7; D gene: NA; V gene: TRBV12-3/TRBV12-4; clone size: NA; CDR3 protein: CASSLRLRGLKTVGEQYF; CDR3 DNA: TGTGCCAGCAGTTTACGACTCCGGGGCCTCAAGACGGTTGGCGAGCAGTACTTC
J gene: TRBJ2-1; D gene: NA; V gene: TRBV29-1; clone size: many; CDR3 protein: CSVPFSGSSYNEQFF; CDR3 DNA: TGCAGCGTGCCCTTTAGCGGCAGCTCCTACAATGAGCAGTTCTTC
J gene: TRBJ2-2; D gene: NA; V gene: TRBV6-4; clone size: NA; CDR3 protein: CATLDNGELFF; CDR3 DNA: TGTGCCACCCTCGATAACGGGGAGCTGTTTTTT
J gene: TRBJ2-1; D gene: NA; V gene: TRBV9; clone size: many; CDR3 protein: CASSPGREINEQFF; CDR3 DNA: TGTGCCAGCAGCCCGGGAAGGGAGATCAATGAGCAGTTCTTC
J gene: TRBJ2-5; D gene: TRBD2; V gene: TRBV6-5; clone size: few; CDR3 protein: CASSLAGGPWETQYF; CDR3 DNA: TGTGCCAGCAGTTTAGCGGGAGGGCCATGGGAGACCCAGTACTTC
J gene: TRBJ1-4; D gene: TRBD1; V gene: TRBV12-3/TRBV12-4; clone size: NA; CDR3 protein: CASSQDRGPLLNEKLFF; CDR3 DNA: TGTGCCAGCAGCCAAGACAGGGGTCCCCTTCTTAATGAAAAACTGTTTTTT
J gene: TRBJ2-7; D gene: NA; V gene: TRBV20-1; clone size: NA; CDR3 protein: CSARRVGYEQYF; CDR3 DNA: TGCAGTGCTAGAAGGGTAGGGTACGAGCAGTACTTC
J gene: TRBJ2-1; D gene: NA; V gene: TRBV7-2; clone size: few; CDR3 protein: CASSLPARLGYNEQFF; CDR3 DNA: TGTGCCAGCAGCCTGCCCGCGCGGCTGGGCTACAATGAGCAGTTCTTC
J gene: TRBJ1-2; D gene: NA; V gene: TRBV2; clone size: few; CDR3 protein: CASSESLPAGYTF; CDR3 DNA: TGTGCCAGCAGTGAATCCTTGCCCGCCGGCTACACCTTC
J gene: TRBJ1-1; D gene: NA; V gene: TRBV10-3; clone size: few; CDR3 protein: CAISEVSGTEAFF; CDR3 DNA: TGTGCCATCAGTGAGGTCAGCGGCACTGAAGCTTTCTTT
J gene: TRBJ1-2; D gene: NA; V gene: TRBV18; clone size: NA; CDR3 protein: CASSGSSYGYTF; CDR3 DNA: TGTGCCAGCTCAGGGAGCTCTTATGGCTACACCTTC
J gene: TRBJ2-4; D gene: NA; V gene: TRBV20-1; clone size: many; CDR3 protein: CSARVQGNIQYF; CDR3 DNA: TGCAGTGCTAGAGTCCAGGGGAACATTCAGTACTTC
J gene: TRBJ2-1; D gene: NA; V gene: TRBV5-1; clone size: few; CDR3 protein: CASSLGEAEQFF; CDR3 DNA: TGCGCCAGCAGCTTGGGGGAAGCTGAGCAGTTCTTC
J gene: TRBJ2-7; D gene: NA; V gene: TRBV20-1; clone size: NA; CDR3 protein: CSAGSGRNLYEQYF; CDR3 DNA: TGCAGTGCTGGGTCGGGCAGGAACCTCTACGAGCAGTACTTC
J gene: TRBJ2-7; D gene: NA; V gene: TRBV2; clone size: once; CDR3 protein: CASSRSMDEQYF; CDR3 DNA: TGTGCCAGCAGCCGATCGATGGACGAGCAGTACTTC
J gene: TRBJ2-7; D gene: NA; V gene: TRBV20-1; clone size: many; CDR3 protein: CSARGRAYEQYF; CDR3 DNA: TGCAGTGCTAGAGGCAGAGCCTACGAGCAGTACTTC